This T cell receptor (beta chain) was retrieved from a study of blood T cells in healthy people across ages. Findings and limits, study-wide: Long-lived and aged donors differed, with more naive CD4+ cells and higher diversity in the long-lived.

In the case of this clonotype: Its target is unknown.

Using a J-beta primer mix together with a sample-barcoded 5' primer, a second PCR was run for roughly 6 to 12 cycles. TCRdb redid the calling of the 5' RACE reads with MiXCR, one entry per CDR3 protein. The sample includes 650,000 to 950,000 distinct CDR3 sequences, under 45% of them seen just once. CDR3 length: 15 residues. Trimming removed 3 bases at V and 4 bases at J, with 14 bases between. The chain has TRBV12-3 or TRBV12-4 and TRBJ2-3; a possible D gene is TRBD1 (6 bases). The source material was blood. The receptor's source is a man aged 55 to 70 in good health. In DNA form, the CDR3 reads TGTGCCAGCAGTTTGACTGGGGGCGCGTCAGATACGCAGTATTTT. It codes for CASSLTGGASDTQYF.